This T cell receptor beta chain was profiled in a study of blood T cell repertoires in COVID-19. Study summary: PBMCs, B-cell-depleted T cells, or T cells were the source of the cDNA or gDNA that made up the material.

V lost 1 base to trimming and J lost 8 bases; unmatched junction nucleotides: 10. Germline CDR1 and CDR2: LNHDA and SQIVND (reference sequence). The CDR3 runs 15 residues. The authors' processing: Reference gene primers were amplified, and this amplification served to estimate nucleated cell counts. TCRdb keeps only in-frame clones here, not all; method: immunoSEQ multiplex PCR. That table gives V, J and clone size, and the DNA gave D and trimming. Of some 100,000 clones listed, more than 80% are singletons. The sequenced sample was peripheral blood. This sequence joins TRBV19 and TRBJ1-2; 7 bases agree with TRBD1. This sequence originates from a human donor in a cohort sampled during active COVID-19. The CDR3 here is CASSIVSAGGRGYTF. The CDR3 DNA is TGTGCCAGTAGTATAGTATCGGCAGGGGGTCGAGGCTACACCTTC.